This T cell receptor (beta chain) is from a study of T cells in Graves' hyperthyroidism and ophthalmopathy. Study information: Blood from the periphery was taken at initial diagnosis, before any treatment.

The germline gives CDR1 SGDLS, CDR2 YYNGEE. Trimming removed 0 bases at V and 8 bases at J, with 9 bases between. The CDR3 is made up of 14 amino acids. Amplification targeted TCR beta CDR3 regions from RNA transcripts. With the HTBI primer set, the TCR CDR3 went through a first round of RT-PCR. TCRdb recomputed calls from the multiplex PCR reads with MiXCR, one row per CDR3 protein. The sample lists 490,000 or so distinct CDR3 sequences; about 20% were seen once. Diagnostic decisions used clinical symptoms, serum thyroxine and TRAb, thyroid ultrasound and orbital computed tomography. It was less than 13 ml of fresh peripheral blood that supplied the PBMCs.

The gene calls are TRBV9 and TRBJ1-6, with D unclear. The sample taken for sequencing was blood. The sequence was obtained from a woman between 70 and 85 years old with Graves' ophthalmopathy. The CDR3 nucleotides are TGTGCCAGCAGCGTAGAGAACAGCCATTCACCCCTCCACTTT. This gives the protein CASSVENSHSPLHF.